These 12 T cell receptor beta chains share one sample of origin, sequenced in a study of response to subunit inactivated influenza vaccine. In TCRdb, the RT-PCR reads were re-called with MiXCR into one record per CDR3 protein. The sample contains hundreds of thousands of distinct CDR3 sequences, roughly 14% of which appear only once. The starting material was PBMCs from blood, obtained 11 to 12 days after vaccination. These receptors all stem from a man between 50 and 59 years old who received an inactivated influenza vaccine.

In this sample, this clonotype turned up a few times. The rearrangement links TRBV28 to TRBJ1-5; 7 bases agree with TRBD1. V trimming: 8 bases; J trimming: 1 base; junction bases outside the gene matches: 8. Germline CDR1 reads MDHEN; CDR2 reads SYDVKM. The CDR3 covers 15 residues. CDR3 coding DNA: TGTGCCAGCGCCAGGGGGAGGCTGAGCAATCAGCCCCAGCATTTT. It encodes CASARGRLSNQPQHF.

This chain connects TRBV29-1 to TRBJ2-2; TRBD2 aligns across 12 bases. The junction had 9 bases not matched to a gene; V was cut back by 6 bases and J by 4 bases. The CDR3 spans 16 residues. CDR1 and CDR2 from the germline V gene are SQVTM and ANQGSEA. The CDR3 DNA reads as TGCAGCGTCCAGACTAGCGGGAGATGGGGCACCGGGGAGCTGTTTTTT. It is translated as CSVQTSGRWGTGELFF.

The chain has TRBV20-1 and TRBJ2-7; TRBD1 or TRBD2 may be the D gene (5 bases each). V gave up 0 bases and J gave up 8 bases, with 20 bases separating them. Germline V gene lookup returns CDR1 DFQATT and CDR2 SNEGSKA (reference sequence). The CDR3 contains 15 residues. CDR3 nucleotide sequence: TGCAGTGCTAGAGACGGGGCGGACCCTACGTCCAAGCAGTACTTC. This translates into CSARDGADPTSKQYF.

This clonotype was detected a few times. This sequence joins TRBV12-3 or TRBV12-4 and TRBJ2-1, with TRBD2 matching 8 bases. The V gene end was trimmed by 4 bases and the J gene end by 9 bases; junction bases not matched to a gene: 11. The CDR3 covers 15 residues. This CDR3 is CASSSTPGGPLEQFF. The CDR3 nucleotides are TGTGCCAGCAGTTCCACCCCGGGAGGGCCCCTTGAGCAGTTCTTC.

This clonotype was observed a handful of times. V and J are TRBV24-1 and TRBJ2-3, with D uncertain. This CDR3 comprises 15 residues. Germline V lookup: CDR1 KGHDR, CDR2 SFDVKD. The germline V and J ends were trimmed by 4 bases and 0 bases, with 10 bases remaining between them. The CDR3, as DNA: TGTGCCACCAGTGACGCGAGGTCTAGCACAGATACGCAGTATTTT. It is translated as CATSDARSSTDTQYF.

The J gene is TRBJ2-2, the V gene TRBV12-3 or TRBV12-4; 7 bases map to TRBD2. The CDR3 is made up of 15 amino acids. With 2 bases clipped from V and 1 base from J, the junction kept 1 base outside the gene matches. The CDR3 sequence: CASSLRGENTGELFF. The CDR3 DNA follows: TGTGCCAGCAGTTTACGGGGGGAGAACACCGGGGAGCTGTTTTTT.

This clonotype was found a few times. The rearrangement links TRBV15 to TRBJ2-7; TRBD2 aligns across 7 bases. Trimming at V came to 5 bases and at J to 0 bases, leaving 7 bases not matched to a gene. Germline assignment: CDR1 LNHNV and CDR2 YYDKDF (reference sequence). The CDR3 totals 15 residues. The CDR3 DNA is TGTGCCACCAGCCCCGGGACTACCCGCTCCTACGAGCAGTACTTC. Encoded protein: CATSPGTTRSYEQYF.

This clonotype showed up many times. V is TRBV29-1 and J is TRBJ2-1; D not certain. The CDR3 runs to 11 residues. Germline lookup yields CDR1 SQVTM and CDR2 ANQGSEA. With 4 bases removed from V and 5 bases from J, the gap between germline ends came to 6 bases. The CDR3 coding sequence is TGCAGCGTTGCGCCGGACAATGAGCAGTTCTTC. This sequence encodes CSVAPDNEQFF.

The genes are TRBV7-2 and TRBJ1-1; TRBD1 is a possible D gene (5 bases). The CDR3 contains 12 residues. The ends were cut back, 5 bases at V and 7 bases at J, with 11 bases in the middle. The V gene's germline CDR1 is SGHTA and CDR2 FQGNSA. CDR3 region: CASSRGLLEAFF. Here the CDR3 DNA reads TGTGCCAGCAGCCGGGGACTCCTTGAAGCTTTCTTT.

About this clonotype itself: The junction departs from germline at one end; a sequencing error may be responsible. V gene TRBV28 combines with J gene TRBJ2-5; TRBD1 or TRBD2 may be the D gene (5 bases each). Germline V CDR1 and CDR2: MDHEN, SYDVKM. The length of the CDR3 is 17 residues. The CDR3 DNA is TGTGCCAGCAGTTGGGGCCGGGTGAGCGGTGACCAGGAGACCCAGTACTTC. Protein: CASSWGRVSGDQETQYF.

The chain couples TRBV7-6 to TRBJ2-3, with 7 positions matching TRBD1. The CDR3 runs 15 residues. The J segment lost 0 bases and the V segment lost 5 bases, leaving 5 bases of the junction unmatched. Germline loops: CDR1 SGHVS, CDR2 FNYEAQ. The CDR3 sequence: CASSITGVSTDTQYF. CDR3 sequence (DNA): TGTGCCAGCAGCATAACAGGGGTGAGCACAGATACGCAGTATTTT.

This clonotype was observed a few times. The rearrangement joins TRBV29-1 to TRBJ1-4; D remains ambiguous. CDR3 size: 12 residues. From germline, CDR1 is SQVTM and CDR2 ANQGSEA. V was trimmed by 7 bases and J by 0 bases, leaving 6 bases between them. CDR3 sequence: CSGGATNEKLFF. DNA of the CDR3: TGCAGCGGTGGTGCAACTAATGAAAAACTGTTTTTT. Full variable domain (remainder filled in from reference TRBV29-1 and TRBJ1-4): SAVISQKPSRDICQRGTSLTIQCQVDSQVTMMFWYRQQPGQSLTLIATANQGSEATYESGFVIDKFPISRPNLTFSTLTVSNMSPEDSSIYLCSGGATNEKLFFGSGTQLSVL.